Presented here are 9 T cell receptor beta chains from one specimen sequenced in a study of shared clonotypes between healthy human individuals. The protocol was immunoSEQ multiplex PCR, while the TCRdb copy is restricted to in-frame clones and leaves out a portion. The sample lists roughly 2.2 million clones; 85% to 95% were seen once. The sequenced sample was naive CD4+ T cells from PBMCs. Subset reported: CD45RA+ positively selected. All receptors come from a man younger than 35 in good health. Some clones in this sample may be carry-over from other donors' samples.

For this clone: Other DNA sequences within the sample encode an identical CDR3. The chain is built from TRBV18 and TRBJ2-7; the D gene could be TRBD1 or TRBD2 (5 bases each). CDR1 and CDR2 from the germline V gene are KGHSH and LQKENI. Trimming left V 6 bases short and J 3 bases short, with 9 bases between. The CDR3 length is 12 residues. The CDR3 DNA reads TGTGCCAGCTCCCGGGACCTCTACGAGCAGTACTTC. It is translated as CASSRDLYEQYF.

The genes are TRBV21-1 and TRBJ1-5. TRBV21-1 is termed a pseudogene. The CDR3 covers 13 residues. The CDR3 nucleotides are TGTGCCGCTCTGAGAGGTGGCAATCAGCCCCAGCATTTT. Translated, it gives CAALRGGNQPQHF.

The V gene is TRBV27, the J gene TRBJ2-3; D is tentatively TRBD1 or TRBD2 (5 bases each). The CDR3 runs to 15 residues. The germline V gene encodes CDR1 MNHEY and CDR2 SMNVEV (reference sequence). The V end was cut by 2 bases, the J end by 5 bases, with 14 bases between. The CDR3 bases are TGTGCCAGCAGTTTAAATTGGGGGAACTTAGATACGCAGTATTTT. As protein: CASSLNWGNLDTQYF.

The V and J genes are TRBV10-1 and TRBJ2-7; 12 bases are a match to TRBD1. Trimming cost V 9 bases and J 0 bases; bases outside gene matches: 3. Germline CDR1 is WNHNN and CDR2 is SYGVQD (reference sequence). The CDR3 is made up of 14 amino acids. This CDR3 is CASMGQGASYEQYF. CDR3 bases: TGCGCCAGTATGGGACAGGGGGCCTCCTACGAGCAGTACTTC.

Here the CDR3 reads CASSLYPGLYEQYF. As DNA, the CDR3 is TGTGCCAGCAGCTTGTACCCAGGACTCTACGAGCAGTACTTC. This rearrangement joins TRBV5-5 to TRBJ2-7, with D tentatively TRBD2 (5 bases). There are 14 residues in the CDR3. Germline assignment: CDR1 SGHKS and CDR2 YYEKEE (reference sequence). The germline V and J ends were trimmed by 1 base and 3 bases, with 11 bases remaining between them.

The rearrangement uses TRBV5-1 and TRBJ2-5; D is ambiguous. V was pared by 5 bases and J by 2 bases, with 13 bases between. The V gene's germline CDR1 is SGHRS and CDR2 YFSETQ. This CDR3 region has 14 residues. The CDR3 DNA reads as TGCGCCAGCAGTTATGACGCCTTGCAAGAGACCCAGTACTTC. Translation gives CASSYDALQETQYF. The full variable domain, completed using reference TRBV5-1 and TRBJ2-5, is KAGVTQTPRYLIKTRGQQVTLSCSPISGHRSVSWYQQTPGQGLQFLFEYFSETQRNKGNFPGRFSGRQFSNSRSEMNVSTLELGDSALYLCASSYDALQETQYFGPGTRLLVL.

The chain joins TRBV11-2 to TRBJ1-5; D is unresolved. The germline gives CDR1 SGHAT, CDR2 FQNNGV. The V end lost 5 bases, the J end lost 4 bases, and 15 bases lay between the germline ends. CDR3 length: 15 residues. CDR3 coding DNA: TGTGCCAGCAGCCCCAGCCCCCCGGGGAATCAGCCCCAGCATTTT. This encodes CASSPSPPGNQPQHF.

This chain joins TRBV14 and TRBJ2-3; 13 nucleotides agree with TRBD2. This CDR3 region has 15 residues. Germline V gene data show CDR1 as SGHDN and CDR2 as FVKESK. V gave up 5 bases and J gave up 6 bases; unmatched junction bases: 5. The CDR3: CASSRLAGGLDTQYF. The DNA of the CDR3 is TGTGCCAGCAGCAGACTAGCGGGAGGCCTCGATACGCAGTATTTT.

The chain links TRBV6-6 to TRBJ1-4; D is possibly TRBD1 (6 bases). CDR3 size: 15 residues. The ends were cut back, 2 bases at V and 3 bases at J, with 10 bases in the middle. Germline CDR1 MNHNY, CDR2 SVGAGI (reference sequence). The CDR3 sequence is CASSYGGQPNEKLFF. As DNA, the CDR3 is TGTGCCAGCAGTTACGGTGGACAGCCTAATGAAAAACTGTTTTTT.